The present entry profiles one T cell receptor beta chain with its context. This entry is derived from a study of CD8+ T cells in alopecia areata. PBMCs served as the source from which CD4+ and CD8+ T cells were sorted. Extracted from the samples, RNA was reverse transcribed into cDNA to serve as the sequencing template. Some clones are missing from TCRdb's copy, which holds only in-frame ones; the method was immunoSEQ multiplex PCR. The sample shows roughly 250,000 clones, 67% of them seen only once. CDR1 is SGHDT and CDR2 is YYEEEE in the germline V gene. V was shortened by 5 bases and J by 2 bases, with 14 bases between the two germline ends. CDR3 length: 16 residues.

The rearrangement uses TRBV5-6 and TRBJ1-6; D remains ambiguous. The receptor was isolated from a human donor with alopecia areata. The sample consisted of CD4+ T cells sorted from blood, taken at week 0. The CDR3 region has the DNA TGTGCCAGCAGTTCGGACGGAAGCACCTATAATTCACCCCTCCACTTT. Protein sequence: CASSSDGSTYNSPLHF.